This TCR beta chain is drawn from a study of Ad26.COV2.S vaccination and SARS-CoV-2 variants. Generated by immunoSEQ multiplex PCR, the TCRdb table keeps only in-frame clones and is missing some. This sample has roughly 420,000 clones; roughly 89% occur once, and the top ten carry over 2%. As to treatment: roughly 20 received Ad26.COV2.S at low or high dose, single or two shots; five or six received placebo; per-sample allocation not given. Day 63 following the first vaccine or placebo injection was when the samples were taken. The CDR3 runs 15 residues. Germline trimming cut 0 bases from V and 7 bases from J; bases unmatched to any gene: 5. Germline loops: CDR1 LNHNV, CDR2 YYDKDF (reference sequence).

This receptor was taken from a person between 18 and 60 years old who received the Ad26.COV2.S COVID-19 vaccine or a placebo. This sequence joins TRBV15 and TRBJ2-2; 7 bases align to TRBD1. The sample consisted of peripheral blood, taken in a trial of Ad26.COV2.S vaccine versus placebo. This CDR3 reads CATSRDPQGDGELFF. As DNA, the CDR3 is TGTGCCACCAGCAGAGATCCCCAGGGGGACGGGGAGCTGTTTTTT.